Below, 8 T cell receptor beta chains from the same sample are listed, as sequenced in a study of monozygotic twins with inflammatory bowel disease. TCRdb processed the 5' RACE reads again and assigns one entry to each CDR3 protein, with no DNA. The sample table includes 150,000 or so distinct CDR3 sequences. Sequencing used blood. The source is a human donor with ulcerative colitis or Crohn's disease, or a healthy co-twin of an affected twin (not recorded which).

Here the CDR3 reads CASSLWDRGSTDTQYF. The V call is TRBV7-8, the J call TRBJ2-3; TCRdb lists TRBD1, though no DNA is available to test this call. The CDR3 consists of 16 residues. Germline V gene sequence: CDR1 SGHVS, CDR2 FQNEAQ.

This sequence joins TRBV6-6 and TRBJ2-7. The CDR3 sequence is 13 residues long. Per germline, CDR1 MNHNY and CDR2 SVGAGI (reference sequence). CDR3 amino acids: CASSWGGSYEQYF.

This chain connects TRBV4-1 to TRBJ1-2; the TCRdb call, TRBD1, lacks DNA for checking. The CDR3 contains 19 residues. Germline V gene lookup returns CDR1 MGHRA and CDR2 YSYEKL. CDR3 amino acids: CASSQDYLIQGQGHYGYTF.

The genes are TRBV5-1 and TRBJ2-6; TCRdb's D gene call, TRBD1, goes unchecked for lack of DNA. This CDR3 has 17 residues. Germline lookup yields CDR1 SGHRS and CDR2 YFSETQ. The CDR3 region is CASSPWTGGSGANVLTF.

The CDR3 sequence: CASSLLTGEDGELFF. The chain recombines TRBV5-1 with TRBJ2-2; TCRdb returns TRBD1, unconfirmable since there is no DNA. The CDR3 has 15 amino acids. The germline gives CDR1 SGHRS, CDR2 YFSETQ.

The V call is TRBV29-1, the J call TRBJ2-7; the D call of TRBD2 rests on TCRdb alone, since no DNA is present to check it. Germline CDR1 and CDR2: SQVTM and ANQGSEA. The CDR3 covers 15 residues. The CDR3 loop is CSATVGAGVIHEQYF.

The J gene is TRBJ2-3, the V gene TRBV4-1; TCRdb's D call of TRBD1 is untestable without DNA. CDR1 and CDR2 (germline): MGHRA, YSYEKL. There are 13 residues in the CDR3. This CDR3 reads CASSRVDKGRQYF.

The chain couples TRBV5-4 to TRBJ2-1. Germline CDR1 reads SGHNT; CDR2 reads YYREEE (reference sequence). This CDR3 comprises 16 residues. The CDR3: CASSGPSGARVREQFF.